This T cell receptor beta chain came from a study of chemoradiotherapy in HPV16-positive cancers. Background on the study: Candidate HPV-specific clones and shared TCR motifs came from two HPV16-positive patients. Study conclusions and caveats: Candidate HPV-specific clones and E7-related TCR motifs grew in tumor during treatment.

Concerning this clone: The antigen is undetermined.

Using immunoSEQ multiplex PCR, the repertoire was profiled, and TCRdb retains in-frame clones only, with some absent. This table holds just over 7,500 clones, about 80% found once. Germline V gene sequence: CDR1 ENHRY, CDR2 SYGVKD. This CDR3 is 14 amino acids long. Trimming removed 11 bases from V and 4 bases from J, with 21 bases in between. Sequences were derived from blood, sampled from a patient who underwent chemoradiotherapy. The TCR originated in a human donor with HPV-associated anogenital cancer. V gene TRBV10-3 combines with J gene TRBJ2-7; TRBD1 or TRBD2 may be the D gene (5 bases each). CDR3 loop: CAVGAGPGHYEQYF. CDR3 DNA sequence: TGTGCCGTCGGGGCCGGACCGGGGCATTACGAGCAGTACTTC.